These T cell receptor beta chains were read from a single sample in a study of blood T cell repertoires in COVID-19. Method: immunoSEQ multiplex PCR; TCRdb's copy keeps in-frame clones and lacks some. The table records roughly 59,000 clones, around 82% of them present only once. The material sequenced was peripheral blood. The receptors originated from a human donor in a cohort sampled during active COVID-19. The CDR3 runs from the conserved cysteine through the conserved F or W. The D gene is left open where the match is weak. A clone size is listed for some rows: how often the clone was seen (once, few, many), or a class if it is expanded.

TRBD1	TRBV6-2/TRBV6-3	.	TRBJ1-1	TGTGCCAGCAGTTACCAGGGACAGTATCTCCCTGAAGCTTTCTTT	CASSYQGQYLPEAFF
TRBD1	TRBV5-6	.	TRBJ2-7	TGTGCCAGCAGCTTGGGGGGGACAGTTTCCTACGAGCAGTACTTC	CASSLGGTVSYEQYF
.	TRBV6-2/TRBV6-3	.	TRBJ1-1	TGTGCCAGCAGTTACATCCCCGGAGGGGTCACTGAAGCTTTCTTT	CASSYIPGGVTEAFF
.	TRBV18	.	TRBJ1-2	TGTGCCAGCTCACCACCGCTCGGGAATGGCGATACCTTC	CASSPPLGNGDTF
TRBD1	TRBV2	.	TRBJ1-3	TGTGCCAGCAGAGGGACAGCGGCTGGAAACACCATATATTTT	CASRGTAAGNTIYF
.	TRBV30	.	TRBJ1-2	TGTGCCTGGAGTCCATGGGGGCGAGGCTACACCTTC	CAWSPWGRGYTF
.	TRBV5-5	few	TRBJ2-6	TGTGCCAGCAGTTCGGAGGCTTTCCTCTTCTCTGGGGCCAACGTCCTGACTTTC	CASSSEAFLFSGANVLTF
TRBD1	TRBV7-6	.	TRBJ2-2	TGTGCCAGCAGCCTTAGCCGGGACAGTTCCGCGAACACCGGGGAGCTGTTTTTT	CASSLSRDSSANTGELFF
TRBD2	TRBV7-2	.	TRBJ2-1	TGTGCCAGCAGCTTACGGTCGACTAGCGGGTCCGGTGAGCAGTTCTTC	CASSLRSTSGSGEQFF
.	TRBV5-5	.	TRBJ2-5	TGTGCCAGCAGCTCACAGGACCACCGGGGGGAGACCCAGTACTTC	CASSSQDHRGETQYF
.	TRBV28	few	TRBJ1-5	TGTGCCAGCAGTTTAAAGGGGGACGGGCAGCATTTT	CASSLKGDGQHF
TRBD2	TRBV2	.	TRBJ2-3	TGTGCCAGCAGTGAAGGTGCCGTACTAGCGGGAATAGATACGCAGTATTTT	CASSEGAVLAGIDTQYF
TRBD2	TRBV5-1	.	TRBJ2-1	TGCGCCAGCGTCCGGGGGGCTAGCGGGAGGGATGAGCAGTTCTTC	CASVRGASGRDEQFF
.	TRBV6-5	.	TRBJ2-7	TGTGCCAGCAGTTACCAGCGGACTCTCTACGAGCAGTACTTC	CASSYQRTLYEQYF
TRBD2	TRBV6-5	.	TRBJ2-7	TGTGCCAGCAGCTCCGGGACTAGCTTCTACGAGCAGTACTTC	CASSSGTSFYEQYF
.	TRBV10-3	.	TRBJ2-7	TGTGCCATCAAGTCCGGGACAAATCCTTACGAGCAGTACTTC	CAIKSGTNPYEQYF
.	TRBV7-3	.	TRBJ2-3	TGTGCCAGCAGCTTATTCGGTGAGACGCAGTATTTT	CASSLFGETQYF
TRBD2	TRBV27	.	TRBJ2-5	TGTGCCAGCAGTCCCCTTCTAGCGGGGGGTGGTGAGACCCAGTACTTC	CASSPLLAGGGETQYF
.	TRBV5-1	.	TRBJ1-3	TGCGCCAGCAGCTTGGCCGGGGGGGCCCACTCTGGAAACACCATATATTTT	CASSLAGGAHSGNTIYF
TRBD1	TRBV3-1/TRBV3-2	.	TRBJ1-3	TGTGCCAGCAGCCAAGGACAGGGGCGTGTGTACGGAAACACCATATATTTT	CASSQGQGRVYGNTIYF
.	TRBV6-1	.	TRBJ2-7	TGTGCCAGCAGTGAACTGAACGGTTTTACCTACGAGCAGTACTTC	CASSELNGFTYEQYF